The 4 T cell receptor beta chains in this list originate from one sample, sequenced in a study of T cells in Graves' hyperthyroidism and ophthalmopathy. RNA transcripts gave rise to amplified TCR beta CDR3 regions. First-round RT-PCR targeting the TCR CDR3 was performed with the HTBI primer set. TCRdb ran MiXCR on the multiplex PCR reads and lists one entry per CDR3 protein. The table records over 700,000 distinct CDR3 sequences, more than 30% of them present only once. Sequenced material: blood. These receptors all stem from a man younger than 30 with Graves' hyperthyroidism.

This clonotype was observed a few times. An end of the junction does not agree with germline; a read error may underlie this. The chain recombines TRBV6-4 with TRBJ1-5, with 7 bases fitting TRBD1. Germline V gene data show CDR1 as MRHNA and CDR2 as SNTAGT. The length of the CDR3 is 14 residues. CDR3 in amino acids: CASSEQQGIQPQHF. Written as DNA, the CDR3 is TGTGCTAGCAGTGAGCAACAGGGGATTCAGCCCCAGCATTTT.

The chain has TRBV7-9 and TRBJ2-5; 8 nucleotides match TRBD1. CDR1 is SEHNR and CDR2 is FQNEAQ in the germline V gene (reference sequence). The CDR3 contains 15 residues. The junction had 12 bases not matched to a gene; V was cut back by 3 bases and J by 9 bases. As DNA, the CDR3 is TGTGCCAGCAGCTTGAACAGGGGGTCCAATCAGCCCCAGTACTTC. This codes for CASSLNRGSNQPQYF.

The chain couples TRBV10-3 to TRBJ1-5; D not resolved. This CDR3 is 10 amino acids long. CDR1 and CDR2 from the germline V gene are ENHRY and SYGVKD. The V and J ends lost 3 bases and 8 bases respectively, with 2 bases between them. The CDR3 nucleotides are TGTGCCATCAGTGAAGAGCCCCAGCATTTT. As protein: CAISEEPQHF.

The chain couples TRBV2 to TRBJ2-7; D ambiguous. The CDR3 is made up of 15 amino acids. V dropped 5 bases and J dropped 0 bases, with 14 bases sitting between them. The V gene's germline CDR1 is SNHLY and CDR2 FYNNEI. In nucleotides, the CDR3 is TGTGCCAGCAGTTCTCAACAGCCCCTCTCCTACGAGCAGTACTTC. Encoded protein: CASSSQQPLSYEQYF.